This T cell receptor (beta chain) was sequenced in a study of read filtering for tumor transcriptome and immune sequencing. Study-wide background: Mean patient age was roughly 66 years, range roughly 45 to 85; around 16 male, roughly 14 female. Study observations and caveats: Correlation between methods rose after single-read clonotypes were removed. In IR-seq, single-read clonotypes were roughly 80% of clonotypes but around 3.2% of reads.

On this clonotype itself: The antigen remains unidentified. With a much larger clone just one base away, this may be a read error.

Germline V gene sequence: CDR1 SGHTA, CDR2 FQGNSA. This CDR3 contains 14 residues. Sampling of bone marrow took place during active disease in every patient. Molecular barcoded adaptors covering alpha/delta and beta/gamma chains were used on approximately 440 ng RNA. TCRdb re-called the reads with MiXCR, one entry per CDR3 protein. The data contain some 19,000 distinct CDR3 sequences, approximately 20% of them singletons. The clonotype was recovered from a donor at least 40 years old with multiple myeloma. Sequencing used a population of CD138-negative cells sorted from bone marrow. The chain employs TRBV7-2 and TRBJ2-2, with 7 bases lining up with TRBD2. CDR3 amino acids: CASSLVLASGELLF. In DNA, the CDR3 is TGTGCCAGCAGCTTAGTACTAGCAAGCGGGGAGCTGCTTTTT. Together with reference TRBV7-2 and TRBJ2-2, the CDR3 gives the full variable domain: GAGVSQSPSNKVTEKGKDVELRCDPISGHTALYWYRQSLGQGLEFLIYFQGNSAPDKSGLPSDRFSAERTGGSVSTLTIQRTQQEDSAVYLCASSLVLASGELLFGEGSRLTVL.